One sample yielded the 13 T cell receptor beta chains listed below, sequenced in a study of cytomegalovirus exposure and HLA in healthy donors (dated by TCRdb to 2015 to 2018). Libraries came from the immunoSEQ multiplex PCR assay. A mixture of 60 forward primers for TCR Vbeta segments and 13 reverse primers for TCR Jbeta segments was used in the multiplex PCR. TCRdb took this table from immuneACCESS and kept in-frame rearrangements with V and J called. Such tables lack part of the clones; where checked against another copy, unresolved V genes explain under half of the gap, and the rest is unexplained. This sample's table lists about 72,000 clones. The top ten clonotypes cover roughly an eighth of the sample. Source material: PBMCs. These receptors all come from a man aged 45-65 years in good health and CMV-seropositive.

This chain uses TRBV7-6 with TRBJ2-6, with no clear D. Trimming took off 1 base at V and 0 bases at J, with 7 bases between the two ends. This CDR3 has 16 amino acids. CDR1 and CDR2 (germline): SGHVS, FNYEAQ. The CDR3 loop reads CASSLETHSGANVLTF. CDR3 nucleotide sequence: TGTGCCAGCAGCTTAGAGACTCACTCTGGGGCCAACGTCCTGACTTTC. The variable domain in full, completed from reference TRBV7-6 and TRBJ2-6, reads GAGVSQSPRYKVTKRGQDVALRCDPISGHVSLYWYRQALGQGPEFLTYFNYEAQQDKSGLPNDRFSAERPEGSISTLTIQRTEQRDSAMYRCASSLETHSGANVLTFGAGSRLTVL.

The chain recombines TRBV30 with TRBJ1-2; 10 positions match TRBD1. J lost 8 bases, V lost 2 bases, and 8 bases had no gene match. The CDR3 spans 14 residues. In germline, CDR1 is GTSNPN, CDR2 SVGIG (reference sequence). The CDR3 DNA reads as TGTGCCTGGAGTTGGACCGGGACAGGGGACGGCTACACCTTC. This codes for CAWSWTGTGDGYTF.

The chain joins TRBV29-1 to TRBJ2-2; 8 nucleotides agree with TRBD1. Germline V gives CDR1 SQVTM, CDR2 ANQGSEA. After removal of 6 bases from V and 4 bases from J, the junction contained 7 bases not matched to a gene. The CDR3 is 14 residues long. This CDR3 is CSVEQDRATGELFF. CDR3 sequence (DNA): TGCAGCGTAGAACAGGACAGGGCCACCGGGGAGCTGTTTTTT.

The gene calls are TRBV19 and TRBJ2-3, with D perhaps TRBD2 (7 bases). The V end lost 6 bases, the J end lost 6 bases, and 10 bases lay between the germline ends. The CDR3 extends over 12 amino acids. Germline V gives CDR1 LNHDA, CDR2 SQIVND (reference sequence). The CDR3 DNA reads as TGTGCCAGTAGAGGGGGGGTGGATACGCAGTATTTT. This codes for CASRGGVDTQYF.

This chain connects TRBV19 to TRBJ2-7, with 10 bases lining up with TRBD1. The CDR3 is made up of 16 amino acids. Trimming took 6 bases from V and 3 from J; bases not matched to a gene: 11. Germline V gene data show CDR1 as LNHDA and CDR2 as SQIVND (reference sequence). This chain's CDR3 is CASSPHQGQGSYEQYV. The DNA for the CDR3 is TGTGCCAGTAGCCCTCACCAGGGACAGGGGAGCTACGAGCAGTACGTC.

V and J are TRBV4-1 and TRBJ2-7, with 9 bases aligning to TRBD1. The germline V gene has CDR1 MGHRA and CDR2 YSYEKL. Losses at the gene ends were 6 bases for V and 5 bases for J; bases not matched to a gene: 8. The CDR3 is 14 amino acids. CDR3 DNA sequence: TGCGCCAGCAGTCTTCGACAGGGGGGAGACGAGCAGTACTTC. Residues: CASSLRQGGDEQYF.

The gene calls are TRBV28 and TRBJ2-7; TRBD1 might be the D (5 bases). The CDR3 loop spans 15 amino acids. V gave up 0 bases and J gave up 0 bases, with 9 bases separating them. CDR1 is MDHEN and CDR2 is SYDVKM in the germline V gene. The CDR3 DNA follows: TGTGCCAGCAGTTTATGGGCCGGACACTCCTACGAGCAGTACTTC. It yields the protein CASSLWAGHSYEQYF.

The V and J genes are TRBV7-8 and TRBJ2-3, with a weak D call TRBD2 (5 bases). Germline V lookup: CDR1 SGHVS, CDR2 FQNEAQ. This CDR3 region has 16 residues. Trimming shortened V by 5 bases and J by 2 bases, and 17 bases separated the two germline ends. The CDR3 DNA is TGTGCCAGCAGCCCCCGGACTGTTTGGCCCACAGATACGCAGTATTTT. This translates into CASSPRTVWPTDTQYF.

The chain carries TRBV27 and TRBJ2-7; a weak D match, TRBD1 (5 bases). Germline V lookup: CDR1 MNHEY, CDR2 SMNVEV (reference sequence). The CDR3 loop spans 14 amino acids. Trimming stripped 5 bases from V and 2 bases from J, with 13 bases between. This chain's CDR3 is CASSETVLTYEQYF. CDR3 in DNA: TGTGCCAGCAGTGAGACAGTCCTAACCTACGAGCAGTACTTC.

The chain uses TRBV6-1 and TRBJ2-2; D possibly corresponds to TRBD1 (5 bases). This CDR3 has 15 residues. Trimming left V 3 bases short and J 3 bases short, with 11 bases between. CDR1 MNHNS and CDR2 SASEGT come from the germline V gene. CDR3 in DNA: TGTGCCAGCAGTGAGAGGACACTTGACACCGGGGAGCTGTTTTTT. As protein: CASSERTLDTGELFF.

V is TRBV5-4 and J is TRBJ1-4, with D unclear. Germline V gives CDR1 SGHNT, CDR2 YYREEE (reference sequence). With 3 bases removed from V and 10 bases from J, the gap between germline ends came to 19 bases. The CDR3 has 15 amino acids. The CDR3 bases are TGTGCCAGCAGCTCGCCGAGGGAAGGCTCGGGAAAACTGTTTTTT. Amino acids: CASSSPREGSGKLFF.

The chain uses TRBV28 and TRBJ2-3; TRBD2 agrees at 10 bases. This CDR3 is 16 amino acids long. The V segment lost 4 bases and the J segment 4 bases; nucleotides outside the gene matches: 8. The germline V gene encodes CDR1 MDHEN and CDR2 SYDVKM. CDR3 region: CASSSRAGGSPDTQYF. For the CDR3, the DNA is TGTGCCAGCAGTTCACGAGCGGGAGGGAGCCCAGATACGCAGTATTTT. Drawing the rest from reference TRBV28 and TRBJ2-3, the complete variable domain is DVKVTQSSRYLVKRTGEKVFLECVQDMDHENMFWYRQDPGLGLRLIYFSYDVKMKEKGDIPEGYSVSREKKERFSLILESASTNQTSMYLCASSSRAGGSPDTQYFGPGTRLTVL.

This chain links TRBV25-1 with TRBJ2-5; 10 nucleotides align to TRBD2. V trimming: 3 bases; J trimming: 4 bases; junction bases outside the gene matches: 11. This CDR3 is built from 17 residues. Germline assignment: CDR1 MGHDK and CDR2 SYGVNS. This CDR3 is CASSENLSGGRGETQYF. In nucleotides, the CDR3 is TGTGCCAGCAGTGAGAACCTTAGCGGGGGGCGAGGAGAGACCCAGTACTTC.